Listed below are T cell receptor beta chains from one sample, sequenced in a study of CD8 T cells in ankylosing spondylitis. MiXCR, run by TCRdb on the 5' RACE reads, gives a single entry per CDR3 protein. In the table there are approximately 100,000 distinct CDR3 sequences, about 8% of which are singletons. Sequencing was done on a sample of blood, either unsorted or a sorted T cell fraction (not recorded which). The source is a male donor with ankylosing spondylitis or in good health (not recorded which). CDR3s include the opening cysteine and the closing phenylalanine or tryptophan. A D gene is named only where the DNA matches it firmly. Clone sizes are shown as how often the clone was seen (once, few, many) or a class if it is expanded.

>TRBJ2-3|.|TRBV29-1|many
CSVEDRGNTDTQYF
TGCAGCGTTGAAGATAGGGGCAACACAGATACGCAGTATTTT
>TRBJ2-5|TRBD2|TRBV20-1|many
CSAQKAGGPETQYF
TGCAGTGCTCAAAAGGCGGGGGGGCCAGAGACCCAGTACTTC
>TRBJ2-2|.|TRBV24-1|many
CATSDRSSGELFF
TGTGCCACCAGTGACCGTAGTTCCGGGGAGCTGTTTTTT
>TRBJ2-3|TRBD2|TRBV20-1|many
CGGEGTDTQYF
TGCGGGGGGGAGGGCACAGATACGCAGTATTTT
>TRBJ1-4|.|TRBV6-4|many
CASSAVREGEKLFF
TGTGCCAGCAGTGCGGTCAGGGAGGGTGAAAAACTGTTTTTT
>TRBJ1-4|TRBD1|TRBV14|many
CASSQEGDRHNEKLFF
TGTGCCAGCAGCCAAGAAGGGGACAGGCATAATGAAAAACTGTTTTTT
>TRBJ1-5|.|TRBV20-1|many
CSALNSNQPQHF
TGCAGTGCCCTTAATAGCAATCAGCCCCAGCATTTT
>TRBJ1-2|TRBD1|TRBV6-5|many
CASHYSGQSYGYTF
TGTGCCAGCCACTACTCGGGACAGTCTTATGGCTACACCTTC
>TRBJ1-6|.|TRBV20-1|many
CSAIGGYTYNSPLHF
TGCAGTGCTATAGGGGGGTACACCTATAATTCACCCCTCCACTTT
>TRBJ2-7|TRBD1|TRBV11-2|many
CASTIRGYQGFISAYEQYF
TGTGCCAGCACCATCAGGGGGTATCAGGGGTTTATAAGCGCCTACGAGCAGTACTTC
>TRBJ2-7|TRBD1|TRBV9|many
CASSAGTVPYEQYF
TGTGCCAGCAGCGCCGGGACAGTCCCCTACGAGCAGTACTTC
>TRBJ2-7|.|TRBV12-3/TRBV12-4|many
CASSSPRGREVSDEQYF
TGTGCCAGCAGTAGCCCTCGGGGAAGGGAGGTCTCAGACGAGCAGTACTTC
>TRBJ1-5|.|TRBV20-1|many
CSARDYRDQPQHF
TGCAGTGCTAGAGATTACCGAGATCAGCCCCAGCATTTT
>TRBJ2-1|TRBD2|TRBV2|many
CASSGLAGENNEQFF
TGTGCCAGCTCCGGACTAGCGGGGGAAAACAATGAGCAGTTCTTC